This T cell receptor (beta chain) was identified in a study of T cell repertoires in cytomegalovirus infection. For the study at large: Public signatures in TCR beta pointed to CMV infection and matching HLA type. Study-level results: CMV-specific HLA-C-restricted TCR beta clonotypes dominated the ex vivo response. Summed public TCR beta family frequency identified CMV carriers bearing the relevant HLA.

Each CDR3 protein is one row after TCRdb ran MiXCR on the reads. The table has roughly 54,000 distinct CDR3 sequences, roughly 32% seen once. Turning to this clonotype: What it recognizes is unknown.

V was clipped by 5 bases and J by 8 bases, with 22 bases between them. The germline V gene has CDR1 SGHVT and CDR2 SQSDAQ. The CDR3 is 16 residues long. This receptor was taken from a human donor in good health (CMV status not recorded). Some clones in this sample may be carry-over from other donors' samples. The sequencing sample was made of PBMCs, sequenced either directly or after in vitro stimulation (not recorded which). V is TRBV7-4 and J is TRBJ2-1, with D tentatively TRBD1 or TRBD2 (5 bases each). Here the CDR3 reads CASSPGPRAQYDEQFF. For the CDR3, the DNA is TGTGCCAGCAGCCCGGGGCCACGGGCACAATATGATGAGCAGTTCTTC.